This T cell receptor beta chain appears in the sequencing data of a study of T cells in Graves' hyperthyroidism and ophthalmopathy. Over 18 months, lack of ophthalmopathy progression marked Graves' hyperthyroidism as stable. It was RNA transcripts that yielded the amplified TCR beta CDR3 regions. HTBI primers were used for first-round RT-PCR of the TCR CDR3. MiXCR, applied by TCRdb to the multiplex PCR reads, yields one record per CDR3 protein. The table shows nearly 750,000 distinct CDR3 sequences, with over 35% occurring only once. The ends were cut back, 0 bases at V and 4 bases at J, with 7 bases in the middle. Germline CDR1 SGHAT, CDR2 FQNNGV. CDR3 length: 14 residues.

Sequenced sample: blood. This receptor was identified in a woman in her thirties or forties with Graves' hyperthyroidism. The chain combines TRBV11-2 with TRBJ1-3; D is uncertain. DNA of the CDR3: TGTGCCAGCAGCTTAGAGGTCAGGGGAAACACCATATATTTT. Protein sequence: CASSLEVRGNTIYF.